A selection of T cell receptor beta chains follows, all from one sample in a study of blood T cell repertoires in COVID-19. Libraries were prepared by immunoSEQ multiplex PCR; TCRdb keeps only in-frame clonotypes and omits some of them. Seen here are about 150,000 clones, around 87% observed once, and the top ten hold 6% to 7%. The sequenced material came from peripheral blood. These receptors were taken from an elderly man with acute or convalescent COVID-19. The CDR3 runs from the conserved cysteine through the conserved F or W. The order of the fields is J gene, V gene, clone size, D gene, CDR3 protein, CDR3 DNA. D genes are given only for firm matches. Rows give clone size only sometimes, using once, few, many, or a class for an expanded clone.

>TRBJ2-5|TRBV28|.|TRBD2
CASSLLAGGRETQYF
TGTGCCAGCAGTTTACTAGCGGGAGGTCGGGAGACCCAGTACTTC
>TRBJ2-1|TRBV10-2|.|.
CASRDGANEQFF
TGCGCCAGCAGGGATGGGGCCAATGAGCAGTTCTTC
>TRBJ2-3|TRBV27|.|TRBD2
CASRGRLAGFEDTQYF
TGTGCCAGCAGGGGGCGCCTAGCGGGATTCGAAGATACGCAGTATTTT
>TRBJ2-7|TRBV28|.|TRBD2
CASRPRRLAGTYEQYF
TGTGCCAGCAGGCCACGTAGACTAGCGGGAACATACGAGCAGTACTTC
>TRBJ1-2|TRBV3-1/TRBV3-2|.|TRBD1
CASSPGTGTSYGYTF
TGTGCCAGCAGCCCAGGGACAGGGACCTCCTATGGCTACACCTTC
>TRBJ2-7|TRBV5-1|few|TRBD1
CASTTGDYYEQYF
TGCGCCAGCACGACAGGGGATTACTACGAGCAGTACTTC
>TRBJ1-6|TRBV7-9|.|.
CASSAETANSPLHF
TGTGCCAGCAGCGCAGAGACAGCGAATTCACCCCTCCACTTT
>TRBJ2-1|TRBV5-4|.|TRBD2
CASSAGGYSYNEQFF
TGTGCCAGCAGCGCGGGGGGATATTCCTACAATGAGCAGTTCTTC
>TRBJ2-7|TRBV28|.|TRBD1
CASSLRTGFFYEQYF
TGTGCCAGCAGTTTGCGGACAGGTTTTTTCTACGAGCAGTACTTC
>TRBJ1-5|TRBV28|once|.
CASSLQGGNQPQHF
TGTGCCAGCAGCCTACAGGGAGGCAATCAGCCCCAGCATTTT
>TRBJ2-2|TRBV7-3|.|TRBD2
CASSAAGSTGELFF
TGTGCCAGCAGCGCAGCGGGGTCTACCGGGGAGCTGTTTTTT
>TRBJ1-2|TRBV7-2|.|TRBD1
CASSFVDRESGYTF
TGTGCCAGCAGCTTTGTAGACAGGGAGAGTGGCTACACCTTC
>TRBJ1-1|TRBV10-3|.|.
CAISGRQNTEAFF
TGTGCCATCAGTGGCCGACAGAACACTGAAGCTTTCTTT
>TRBJ1-4|TRBV7-2|.|.
CASSYPGGLNEKLFF
TGTGCCAGCAGCTACCCGGGGGGGCTTAATGAAAAACTGTTTTTT
>TRBJ1-5|TRBV7-3|.|.
CASSRNKDRPVGNQPQHF
TGTGCCAGCAGCCGTAACAAGGACAGACCCGTGGGCAATCAGCCCCAGCATTTT
>TRBJ2-7|TRBV10-3|.|.
CATRKPGNPYEQYF
TGTGCCACCCGAAAACCGGGAAACCCATACGAGCAGTACTTC
>TRBJ2-5|TRBV29-1|.|.
CSVRARVGETQYF
TGCAGCGTCCGTGCCAGGGTAGGCGAGACCCAGTACTTC
>TRBJ1-2|TRBV18|.|.
CASSPGGAGNYGYTF
TGTGCCAGCTCACCTGGGGGGGCCGGGAACTATGGCTACACCTTC
>TRBJ2-3|TRBV6-4|.|TRBD2
CASSARAGGPSDTQYF
TGTGCCAGCAGTGCAAGGGCGGGAGGGCCGTCAGATACGCAGTATTTT
>TRBJ1-2|TRBV2|.|TRBD1
CASKSDRTNYGYTF
TGTGCCAGCAAGTCGGACAGGACTAACTATGGCTACACCTTC
>TRBJ2-7|TRBV18|.|.
CASSPSVSSYEQYF
TGTGCCAGCTCACCCTCTGTGTCCTCCTACGAGCAGTACTTC
>TRBJ2-1|TRBV9|.|TRBD1
CASSVARTGVHEQFF
TGTGCCAGCAGCGTAGCCCGGACAGGGGTCCATGAGCAGTTCTTC
>TRBJ2-1|TRBV10-1|.|.
CASSLGSLYNEQFF
TGCGCCAGCAGCCTCGGGAGCCTGTACAATGAGCAGTTCTTC
>TRBJ2-1|TRBV6-2/TRBV6-3|.|TRBD2
CASSRTSGRAVEQFF
TGTGCCAGCAGTCGAACTAGCGGGAGGGCCGTTGAGCAGTTCTTC
>TRBJ1-1|TRBV2|.|.
CASSSRVSTEAFF
TGTGCCAGCTCATCGAGAGTGAGCACTGAAGCTTTCTTT
>TRBJ2-1|TRBV2|.|.
CASRIGTVTYNEQFF
TGTGCCAGCAGGATAGGGACTGTAACCTACAATGAGCAGTTCTTC
>TRBJ2-2|TRBV7-2|.|TRBD1
CASSPRTGAGTGELFF
TGTGCCAGCAGCCCAAGGACAGGGGCAGGCACCGGGGAGCTGTTTTTT